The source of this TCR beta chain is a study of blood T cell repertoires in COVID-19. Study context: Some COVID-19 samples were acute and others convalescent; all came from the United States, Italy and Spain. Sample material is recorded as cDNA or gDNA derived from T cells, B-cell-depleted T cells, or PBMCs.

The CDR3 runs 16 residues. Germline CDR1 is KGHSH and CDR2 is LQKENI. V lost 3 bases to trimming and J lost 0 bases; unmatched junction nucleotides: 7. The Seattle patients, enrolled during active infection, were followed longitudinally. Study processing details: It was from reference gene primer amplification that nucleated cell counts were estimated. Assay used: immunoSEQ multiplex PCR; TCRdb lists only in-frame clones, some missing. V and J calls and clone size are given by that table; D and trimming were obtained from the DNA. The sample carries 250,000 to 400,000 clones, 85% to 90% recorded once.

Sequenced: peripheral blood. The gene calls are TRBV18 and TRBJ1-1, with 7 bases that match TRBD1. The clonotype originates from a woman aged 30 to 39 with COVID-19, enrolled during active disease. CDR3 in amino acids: CASSPQTGRMNTEAFF. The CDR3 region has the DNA TGTGCCAGCTCACCGCAGACAGGGCGCATGAACACTGAAGCTTTCTTT.